This TCR beta chain derives from a study of T cells in localized non-small cell lung cancer. The repertoire was sequenced with immunoSEQ multiplex PCR; TCRdb's copy has only in-frame clones and lacks some. The table has tens of thousands of clones, roughly 92% seen once; the top ten hold 15% to 20%. As regards this clone: What it recognizes is unknown.

Findings and limits, study-wide: Patients showing higher blood T cell density tended to see longer overall survival. A median of around 52 clones ranked among the top 100 in tumor appeared in adjacent lung.

The origin of this receptor is a man aged 35 to 69 with stage I lung adenocarcinoma. Sample: peripheral blood, taken before any cancer treatment.

The CDR3 loop is CASSQEFAAEDEQYF. CDR3 nucleotides: TGCGCCAGCAGCCAAGAATTCGCCGCAGAGGACGAGCAGTACTTC. The chain uses TRBV4-1 and TRBJ2-7; the D is unclear. Germline lookup yields CDR1 MGHRA and CDR2 YSYEKL. This CDR3 contains 15 residues. The ends were cut back, 0 bases at V and 5 bases at J, with 14 bases in the middle.